This T cell receptor (beta chain) was profiled in a study of T-cell reconstitution after alpha-beta-depleted transplantation in children. This CDR3 spans 15 amino acids. The junction had 8 bases not matched to a gene; V was cut back by 7 bases and J by 2 bases. CDR1 is KGHDR, CDR2 SFDVKD, per germline. This clonotype was counted a few times. This sample's TCRbeta library carried unique molecular identifier barcodes. TCRdb called the PCR reads again in MiXCR, with one record for every CDR3 protein. The repertoire consists of over 300,000 distinct CDR3 sequences, with 10% occurring once and the leading ten covering more than 2%.

J is TRBJ2-7 and V is TRBV24-1; 9 nucleotides line up with TRBD2. This specimen consisted of PBMCs from the stem cell graft donor, obtained from the stem cell graft. The receptor's source is a human donor who donated a stem cell graft to a child with acute lymphoblastic leukemia. CDR3 residues: CATRLAGADTYEQYF. DNA of the CDR3: TGTGCCACCAGGTTAGCGGGAGCGGATACCTACGAGCAGTACTTC.